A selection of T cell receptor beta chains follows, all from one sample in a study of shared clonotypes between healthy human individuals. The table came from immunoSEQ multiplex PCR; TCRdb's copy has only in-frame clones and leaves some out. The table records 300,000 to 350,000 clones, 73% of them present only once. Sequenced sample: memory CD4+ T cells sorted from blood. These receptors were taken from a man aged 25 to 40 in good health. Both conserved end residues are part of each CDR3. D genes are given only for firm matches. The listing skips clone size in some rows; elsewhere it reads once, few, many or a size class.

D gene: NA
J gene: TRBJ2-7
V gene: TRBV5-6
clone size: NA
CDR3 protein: CASSWTQTTRAQRGEQYF
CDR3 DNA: TGTGCCAGCAGTTGGACCCAAACCACCAGGGCCCAACGTGGCGAGCAGTACTTC

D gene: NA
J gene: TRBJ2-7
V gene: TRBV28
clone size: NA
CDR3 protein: CASKPGPASEQYF
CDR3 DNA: TGTGCCAGTAAACCGGGACCAGCATCCGAGCAGTACTTC

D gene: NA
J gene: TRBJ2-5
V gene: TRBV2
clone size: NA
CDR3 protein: CASSEEGTAQETQYF
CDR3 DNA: TGTGCCAGCAGTGAAGAGGGGACGGCACAAGAGACCCAGTACTTC

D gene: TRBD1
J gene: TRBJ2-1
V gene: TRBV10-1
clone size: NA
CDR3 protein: CATQTGQGANEQFF
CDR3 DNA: TGCGCCACCCAAACGGGACAGGGGGCCAATGAGCAGTTCTTC

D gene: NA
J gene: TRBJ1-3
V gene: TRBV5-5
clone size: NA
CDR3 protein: CASSLLGAGGNTIYF
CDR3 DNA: TGTGCCAGCAGCTTGTTGGGGGCTGGAGGAAACACCATATATTTT

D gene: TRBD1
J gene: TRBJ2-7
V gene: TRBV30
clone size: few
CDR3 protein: CACNPGTAYEQYF
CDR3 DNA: TGTGCCTGCAACCCCGGGACAGCCTACGAGCAGTACTTC

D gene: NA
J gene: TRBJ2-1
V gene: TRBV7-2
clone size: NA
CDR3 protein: CASSARSSFNEQFF
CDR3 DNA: TGTGCCAGCAGCGCACGGTCCAGTTTCAATGAGCAGTTCTTC

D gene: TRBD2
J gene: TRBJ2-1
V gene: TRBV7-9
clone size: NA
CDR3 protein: CASSLGGPGGRSYNEQFF
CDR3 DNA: TGTGCCAGCAGCTTAGGAGGTCCTGGCGGGAGGTCCTACAATGAGCAGTTCTTC

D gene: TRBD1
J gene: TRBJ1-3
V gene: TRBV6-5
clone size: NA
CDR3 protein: CASSYEEGAGNTIYF
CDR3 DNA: TGTGCCAGCAGTTACGAGGAGGGGGCGGGAAACACCATATATTTT

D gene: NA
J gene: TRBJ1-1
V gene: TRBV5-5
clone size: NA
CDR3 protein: CASSLAGHTTNTEAFF
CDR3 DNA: TGTGCCAGCAGCTTGGCGGGCCACACGACGAACACTGAAGCTTTCTTT

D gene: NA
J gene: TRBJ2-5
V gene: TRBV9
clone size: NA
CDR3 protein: CASSTTPETQYF
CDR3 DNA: TGTGCCAGCAGCACCACCCCGGAGACCCAGTACTTC

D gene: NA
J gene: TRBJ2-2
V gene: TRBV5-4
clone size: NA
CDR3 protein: CASSPRGGELFF
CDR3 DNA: TGTGCCAGCAGCCCCAGGGGCGGGGAGCTGTTTTTT

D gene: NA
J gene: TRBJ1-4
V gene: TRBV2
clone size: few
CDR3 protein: CASSQHEKLFF
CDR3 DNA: TGTGCCAGCAGTCAACATGAAAAACTGTTTTTT

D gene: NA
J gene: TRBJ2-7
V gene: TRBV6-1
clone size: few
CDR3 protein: CASSEARTLTYEQYF
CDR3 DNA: TGTGCCAGCAGTGAGGCGAGAACTCTGACCTACGAGCAGTACTTC

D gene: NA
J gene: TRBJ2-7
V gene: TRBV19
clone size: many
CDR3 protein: CASSTQGWGEQYF
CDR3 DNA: TGTGCCAGTAGTACCCAGGGCTGGGGCGAGCAGTACTTC

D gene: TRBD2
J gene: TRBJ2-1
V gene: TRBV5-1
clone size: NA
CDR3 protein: CASSLGTSDYNEQFF
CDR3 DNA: TGCGCCAGCAGCCTCGGGACTAGCGACTACAATGAGCAGTTCTTC

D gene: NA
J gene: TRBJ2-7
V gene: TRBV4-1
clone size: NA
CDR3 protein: CASSPTGPRGHEQYF
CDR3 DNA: TGCGCCAGCAGCCCAACCGGACCCCGAGGCCACGAGCAGTACTTC

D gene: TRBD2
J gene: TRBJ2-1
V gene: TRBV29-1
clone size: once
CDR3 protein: CSVGLAGIYNEQFF
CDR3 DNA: TGCAGCGTAGGTCTAGCGGGCATTTACAATGAGCAGTTCTTC

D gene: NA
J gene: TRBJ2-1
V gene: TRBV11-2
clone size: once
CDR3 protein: CASSLSLGQEQFF
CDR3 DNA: TGTGCCAGCAGCTTATCCCTCGGACAGGAGCAGTTCTTC

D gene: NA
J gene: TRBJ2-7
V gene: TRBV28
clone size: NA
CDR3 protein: CASSRMVSSVEQYF
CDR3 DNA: TGTGCCAGCAGTCGTATGGTTAGTTCTGTCGAGCAGTACTTC

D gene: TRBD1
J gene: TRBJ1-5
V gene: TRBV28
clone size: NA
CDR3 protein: CASSNRDRGRSQPQHF
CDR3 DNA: TGTGCCAGCAGTAACCGGGACAGGGGGCGATCTCAGCCCCAGCATTTT

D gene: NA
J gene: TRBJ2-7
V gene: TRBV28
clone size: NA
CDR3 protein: CASSGGAGWYEQYF
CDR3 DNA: TGTGCCAGCAGTGGGGGGGCAGGGTGGTACGAGCAGTACTTC

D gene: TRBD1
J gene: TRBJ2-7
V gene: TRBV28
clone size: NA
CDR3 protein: CASSLPGQGSYEQYF
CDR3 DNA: TGTGCCAGCAGTCTTCCGGGACAGGGGTCCTACGAGCAGTACTTC

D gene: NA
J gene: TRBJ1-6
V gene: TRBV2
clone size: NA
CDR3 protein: CASRITPNNSPLHF
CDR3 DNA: TGTGCCAGCAGAATCACACCCAATAATTCACCCCTCCACTTT

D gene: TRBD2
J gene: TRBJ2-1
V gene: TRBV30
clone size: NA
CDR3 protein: CAWSADSGPYNEQFF
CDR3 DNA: TGTGCCTGGAGTGCCGATAGCGGGCCCTACAATGAGCAGTTCTTC

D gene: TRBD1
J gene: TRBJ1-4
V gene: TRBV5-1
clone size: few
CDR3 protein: CASSTGQGKNEKLFF
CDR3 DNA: TGCGCCAGCAGCACCGGACAGGGCAAAAACGAAAAACTGTTTTTT

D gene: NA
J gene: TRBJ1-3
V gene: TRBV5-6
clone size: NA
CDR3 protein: CASSLIPGSGNTIYF
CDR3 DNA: TGTGCCAGCAGCTTGATCCCCGGCTCTGGAAACACCATATATTTT

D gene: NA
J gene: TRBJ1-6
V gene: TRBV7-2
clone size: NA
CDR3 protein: CASSLGGNRLGDSPLHF
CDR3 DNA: TGTGCCAGCAGCTTAGGGGGGAACAGGCTAGGCGATTCACCCCTCCACTTT

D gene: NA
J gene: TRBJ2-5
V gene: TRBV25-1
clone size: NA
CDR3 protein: CASSGNLRGAETQYF
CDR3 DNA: TGTGCCAGCAGTGGGAACCTCCGGGGGGCAGAGACCCAGTACTTC

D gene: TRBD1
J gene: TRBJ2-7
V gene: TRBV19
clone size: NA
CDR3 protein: CASMDRASYEQYF
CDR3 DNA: TGTGCCAGTATGGACAGGGCCTCCTACGAGCAGTACTTC

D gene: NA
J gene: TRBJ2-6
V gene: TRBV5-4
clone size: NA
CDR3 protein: CASSLGDSGANVLTF
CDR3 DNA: TGTGCCAGCAGCTTGGGGGACTCTGGGGCCAACGTCCTGACTTTC

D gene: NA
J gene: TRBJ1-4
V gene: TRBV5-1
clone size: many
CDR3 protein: CASSLEDLSEKLFF
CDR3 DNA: TGCGCCAGCAGCTTGGAAGACTTGAGTGAAAAACTGTTTTTT

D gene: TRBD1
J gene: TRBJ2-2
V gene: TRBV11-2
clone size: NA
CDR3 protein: CASSPNHGTVTGELFF
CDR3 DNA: TGTGCCAGCAGCCCGAACCACGGGACAGTCACCGGGGAGCTGTTTTTT

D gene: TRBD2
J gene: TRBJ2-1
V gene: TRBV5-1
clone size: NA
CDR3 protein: CASSHRTSGSLGNEQFF
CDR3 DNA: TGCGCCAGCAGCCACCGGACTAGCGGGTCATTGGGGAATGAGCAGTTCTTC

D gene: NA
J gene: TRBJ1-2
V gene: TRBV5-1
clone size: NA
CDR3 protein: CASSPYRGVGGYTF
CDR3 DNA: TGCGCCAGCAGCCCCTACCGGGGGGTTGGCGGCTACACCTTC

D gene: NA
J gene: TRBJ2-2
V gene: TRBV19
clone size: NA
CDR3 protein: CASKRQPGELFF
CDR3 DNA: TGTGCCAGTAAGCGCCAGCCCGGGGAGCTGTTTTTT

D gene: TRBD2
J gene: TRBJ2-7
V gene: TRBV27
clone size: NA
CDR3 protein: CASSGLAGAYEQYF
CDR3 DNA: TGTGCCAGCAGCGGACTAGCGGGAGCCTACGAGCAGTACTTC

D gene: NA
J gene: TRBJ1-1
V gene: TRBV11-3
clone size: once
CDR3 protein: CASSLDGGRSTEAFF
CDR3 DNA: TGTGCCAGCAGCTTAGATGGTGGGAGATCGACTGAAGCTTTCTTT

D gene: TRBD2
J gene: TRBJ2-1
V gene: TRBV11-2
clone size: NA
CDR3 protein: CASSLGHLLREASYNEQFF
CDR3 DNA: TGTGCCAGCAGCTTAGGTCACCTTTTGCGGGAGGCCTCCTACAATGAGCAGTTCTTC

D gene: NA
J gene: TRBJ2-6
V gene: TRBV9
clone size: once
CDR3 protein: CASSVDPGPSGANVLTF
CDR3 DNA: TGTGCCAGCAGCGTCGATCCAGGGCCCTCTGGGGCCAACGTCCTGACTTTC

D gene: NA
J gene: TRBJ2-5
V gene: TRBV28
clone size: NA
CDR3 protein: CASSTGLETQYF
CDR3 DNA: TGTGCCAGCAGTACAGGGTTGGAGACCCAGTACTTC

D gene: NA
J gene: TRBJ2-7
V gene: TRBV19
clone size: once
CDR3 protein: CASRASRSSYEQYF
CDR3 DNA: TGTGCCAGTAGAGCTAGCCGGAGCTCCTACGAGCAGTACTTC

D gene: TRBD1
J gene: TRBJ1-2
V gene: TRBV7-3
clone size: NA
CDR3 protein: CASSLIPGQGAYGYTF
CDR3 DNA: TGTGCCAGCAGCTTAATACCGGGACAGGGGGCCTATGGCTACACCTTC

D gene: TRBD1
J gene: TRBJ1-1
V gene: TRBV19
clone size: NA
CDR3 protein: CATEDRVYAEAFF
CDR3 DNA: TGTGCCACAGAAGACAGGGTTTACGCTGAAGCTTTCTTT

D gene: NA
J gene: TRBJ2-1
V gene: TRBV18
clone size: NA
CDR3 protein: CASSPLSGLGGLSSYNEQFF
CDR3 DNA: TGTGCCAGCTCACCACTTTCGGGGCTTGGCGGTCTAAGCTCCTACAATGAGCAGTTCTTC

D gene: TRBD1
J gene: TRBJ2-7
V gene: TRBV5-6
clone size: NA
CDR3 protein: CASSPSGTGIHEQYF
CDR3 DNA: TGTGCCAGCAGCCCCTCCGGGACAGGGATCCACGAGCAGTACTTC

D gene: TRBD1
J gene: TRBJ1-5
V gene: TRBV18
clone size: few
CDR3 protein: CASSKTGAGQPQHF
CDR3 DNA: TGTGCCAGCTCAAAGACAGGGGCGGGACAGCCCCAGCATTTT

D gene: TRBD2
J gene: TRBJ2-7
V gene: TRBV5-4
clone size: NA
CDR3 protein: CASSLKRAGGEQYF
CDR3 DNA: TGTGCCAGCAGCCTTAAGAGAGCGGGAGGCGAGCAGTACTTC

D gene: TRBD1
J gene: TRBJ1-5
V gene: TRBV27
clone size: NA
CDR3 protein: CASTPIGGGGYSNQPQHF
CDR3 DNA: TGTGCCAGCACCCCAATAGGGGGCGGGGGCTATAGCAATCAGCCCCAGCATTTT

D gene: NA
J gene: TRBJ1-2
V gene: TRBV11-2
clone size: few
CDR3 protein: CASSLASLGGGYTF
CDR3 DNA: TGTGCCAGCAGCTTAGCATCCTTAGGGGGAGGCTACACCTTC

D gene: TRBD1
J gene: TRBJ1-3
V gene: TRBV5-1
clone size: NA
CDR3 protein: CASSQKHRGDGNTIYF
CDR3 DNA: TGCGCCAGCAGCCAAAAACACAGGGGGGATGGAAACACCATATATTTT

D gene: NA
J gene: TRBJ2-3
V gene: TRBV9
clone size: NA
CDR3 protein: CASSAPGRPLAQYF
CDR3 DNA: TGTGCCAGCAGCGCCCCGGGACGTCCCTTGGCGCAGTATTTT

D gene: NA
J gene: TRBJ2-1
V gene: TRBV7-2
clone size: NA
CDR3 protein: CASSGGDFTKFF
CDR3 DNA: TGTGCCAGCAGTGGCGGGGACTTTACAAAGTTCTTC

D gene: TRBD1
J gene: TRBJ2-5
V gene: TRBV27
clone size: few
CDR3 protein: CASSLSGQYGTQYF
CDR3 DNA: TGTGCCAGCAGTCTATCGGGACAGTATGGGACCCAGTACTTC

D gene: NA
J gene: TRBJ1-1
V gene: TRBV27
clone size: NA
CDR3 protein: CASSHQGNTEAFF
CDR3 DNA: TGTGCCAGCAGCCATCAGGGGAACACTGAAGCTTTCTTT